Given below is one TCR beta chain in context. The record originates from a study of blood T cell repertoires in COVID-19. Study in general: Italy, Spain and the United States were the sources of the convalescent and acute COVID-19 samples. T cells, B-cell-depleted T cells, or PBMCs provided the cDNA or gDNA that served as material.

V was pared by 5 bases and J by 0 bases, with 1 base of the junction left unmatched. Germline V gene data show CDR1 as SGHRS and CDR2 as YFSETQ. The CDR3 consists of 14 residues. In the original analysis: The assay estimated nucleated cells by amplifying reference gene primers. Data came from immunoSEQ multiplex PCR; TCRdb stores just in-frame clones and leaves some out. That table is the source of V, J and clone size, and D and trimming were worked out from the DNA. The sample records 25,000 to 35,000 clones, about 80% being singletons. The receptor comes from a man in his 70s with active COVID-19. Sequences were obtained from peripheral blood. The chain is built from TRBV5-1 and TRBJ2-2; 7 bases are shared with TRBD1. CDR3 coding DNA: TGCGCCAGCAGTGACAGGGCGAACACCGGGGAGCTGTTTTTT. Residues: CASSDRANTGELFF.